One sample yielded the 16 T cell receptor beta chains listed below, sequenced in a study of control samples from healthy donors and cancer patients. Method: immunoSEQ multiplex PCR; TCRdb's copy keeps in-frame clones and lacks some. This sample has almost 95,000 clones, with 90% found just once. Input material: blood. The receptors originated from a woman aged 18-29 years in good health.

This chain connects TRBV25-1 to TRBJ1-1; 9 nucleotides line up with TRBD1. The CDR3 is 14 residues long. With V trimmed by 3 bases and J by 7 bases, 6 bases remained unmatched. Germline V gene lookup returns CDR1 MGHDK and CDR2 SYGVNS. CDR3 loop: CASSDWTGAFEAFF. In DNA, the CDR3 is TGTGCCAGCAGTGATTGGACAGGGGCCTTTGAAGCTTTCTTT.

The V call is TRBV6-5, the J call TRBJ2-1; weak D call: TRBD1 (5 bases). This CDR3 contains 13 residues. Per germline, CDR1 MNHEY and CDR2 SVGAGI. Trimming removed 7 bases from V and 4 bases from J, with 11 bases in between. The CDR3 reads CASTKDSYNEQFF. The CDR3 DNA reads TGTGCCAGCACCAAAGACAGTTACAATGAGCAGTTCTTC.

The table lists this clone with a count of one. The chain carries TRBV19 and TRBJ1-6; 7 nucleotides align to TRBD1. The CDR3 contains 15 residues. Germline V gene sequence: CDR1 LNHDA, CDR2 SQIVND (reference sequence). The trim removed 7 bases at V and 6 bases at J, leaving 9 bases unmatched. The CDR3 is CASTPQGGFNSPLHF. Written as DNA, the CDR3 is TGTGCCAGTACCCCCCAGGGGGGATTTAATTCACCCCTCCACTTT.

V usage is TRBV5-1 and J usage is TRBJ1-4, with 7 bases aligning to TRBD1. The germline V gene encodes CDR1 SGHRS and CDR2 YFSETQ. This CDR3 is built from 14 residues. The J segment lost 8 bases and the V segment lost 4 bases, leaving 8 bases of the junction unmatched. Here the CDR3 DNA reads TGCGCCAGCAGCCCCCAGGGGGTATCGGAAAAACTGTTTTTT. Protein product: CASSPQGVSEKLFF.

The chain carries TRBV11-2 and TRBJ2-1; maybe TRBD1 (6 bases). Germline V CDR1 and CDR2: SGHAT, FQNNGV. Trimming took 6 bases from V and 6 from J, leaving 12 bases between them. The CDR3 consists of 13 residues. CDR3 protein: CASSSWGLNEQFF. CDR3 nucleotide sequence: TGTGCCAGCAGTTCCTGGGGGCTCAATGAGCAGTTCTTC. The entire variable domain, with the rest obtained from reference TRBV11-2 and TRBJ2-1, is as follows: EAGVAQSPRYKIIEKRQSVAFWCNPISGHATLYWYQQILGQGPKLLIQFQNNGVVDDSQLPKDRFSAERLKGVDSTLKIQPAKLEDSAVYLCASSSWGLNEQFFGPGTRLTVL.

V usage is TRBV28 and J usage is TRBJ1-1, with D tentatively TRBD1 (6 bases). V was trimmed by 5 bases and J by 6 bases, leaving 19 bases between them. The CDR3 has 15 amino acids. Germline CDR1 and CDR2: MDHEN and SYDVKM. DNA of the CDR3: TGTGCCAGCAGTGGGACTCCTCAGGGGAGCCCTGAAGCTTTCTTT. This codes for CASSGTPQGSPEAFF.

This rearrangement joins TRBV2 to TRBJ1-2; tentatively, D is TRBD1 (5 bases). The germline V gene encodes CDR1 SNHLY and CDR2 FYNNEI. V gave up 1 base and J gave up 3 bases, with 9 bases separating them. The CDR3 consists of 14 residues. The CDR3 protein is CASSEGGGDYGYTF. CDR3 DNA sequence: TGTGCCAGCAGTGAAGGTGGGGGAGACTATGGCTACACCTTC.

The V call is TRBV5-1, the J call TRBJ1-4; 7 positions match TRBD1. This CDR3 has 16 amino acids. Trimming removed 2 bases from V and 1 base from J; junction bases left unmatched: 5. The germline gives CDR1 SGHRS, CDR2 YFSETQ. In nucleotides, the CDR3 is TGCGCCAGCAGCTTCACGGGACAGCTAACTAATGAAAAACTGTTTTTT. It translates to CASSFTGQLTNEKLFF.

The table lists this clone with a count of one. The gene calls are TRBV6-6 and TRBJ1-2; 7 nucleotides align to TRBD1. Germline loops: CDR1 MNHNY, CDR2 SVGAGI (reference sequence). CDR3 length: 13 residues. J lost 3 bases, V lost 6 bases, and 4 bases had no gene match. DNA for the CDR3: TGTGCCAGCAGCCAAGGGACAGACTATGGCTACACCTTC. It yields the protein CASSQGTDYGYTF.

The V gene is TRBV7-3, the J gene TRBJ2-3; 9 positions match TRBD1. The CDR3 spans 15 residues. Per germline, CDR1 SGHTA and CDR2 FQGTGA. The trim removed 4 bases at V and 1 base at J, leaving 3 bases unmatched. DNA for the CDR3: TGTGCCAGCAGCTCGGGACAGGGTGGCACAGATACGCAGTATTTT. Protein: CASSSGQGGTDTQYF.

This clone appeared a single time. CDR3 loop: CASSLGGVEQYF. Written as DNA, the CDR3 is TGTGCCAGCAGCTTGGGAGGTGTGGAGCAGTACTTC. J is TRBJ2-7 and V is TRBV5-8; D uncertain. Looked up from germline, CDR1 is SGHTS and CDR2 is YDEGEE. This CDR3 region has 12 residues. Trimming took off 0 bases at V and 7 bases at J, with 8 bases between the two ends. The full variable domain, rest sourced from reference TRBV5-8 and TRBJ2-7, is EAGVTQSPTHLIKTRGQQATLRCSPISGHTSVYWYQQALGLGLQFLLWYDEGEERNRGNFPPRFSGRQFPNYSSELNVNALELEDSALYLCASSLGGVEQYFGPGTRLTVT.

J is TRBJ2-5 and V is TRBV6-2 or TRBV6-3; 12 nucleotides align to TRBD2. Germline V gives CDR1 MNHEY, CDR2 SVGEGT. The CDR3 spans 16 residues. The ends lost 6 bases at V and 5 bases at J; junction bases unmatched: 10. CDR3 loop: CASSGLTSGGPETQYF. In DNA, the CDR3 is TGTGCCAGCAGCGGATTGACTAGCGGGGGACCGGAGACCCAGTACTTC.

This clone was seen a few times. This rearrangement joins TRBV9 to TRBJ1-1; the D is unclear. The CDR3 is made up of 13 amino acids. The V gene lost 0 bases and the J gene lost 1 base, with 4 bases spanning the gap. Per germline, CDR1 SGDLS and CDR2 YYNGEE. The CDR3 DNA follows: TGTGCCAGCAGCGTAGGGGCGAACACTGAAGCTTTCTTT. It is translated as CASSVGANTEAFF. Drawing the rest from reference TRBV9 and TRBJ1-1, the complete variable domain is DSGVTQTPKHLITATGQRVTLRCSPRSGDLSVYWYQQSLDQGLQFLIQYYNGEERAKGNILERFSAQQFPDLHSELNLSSLELGDSALYFCASSVGANTEAFFGQGTRLTVV.

The chain joins TRBV21-1 to TRBJ2-7; the DNA was not used to check the table's D call, TRBD2. TRBV21-1 is designated a pseudogene. The CDR3 has 13 amino acids. DNA for the CDR3: TGTGCCAGCAGCCGGGACTCAGCCTACGAGCAGTACTTC. Translated, it gives CASSRDSAYEQYF.

The genes are TRBV7-3 and TRBJ2-3; D possibly matches TRBD1 or TRBD2 (6 bases each). V was clipped by 11 bases and J by 6 bases, with 18 bases between them. Germline assignment: CDR1 SGHTA and CDR2 FQGTGA. This CDR3 has 13 residues. The CDR3 is CAVSPGAADTQYF. CDR3 bases: TGTGCCGTCTCCCCGGGGGCCGCGGATACGCAGTATTTT.

The V call is TRBV4-2, the J call TRBJ1-3; D is ambiguous. V dropped 0 bases and J dropped 4 bases, with 7 bases sitting between them. The CDR3 runs 14 residues. CDR1 is LGHNA and CDR2 is YNFKEQ in the germline V gene. The CDR3 region is CASSQEEEGNTIYF. CDR3 nucleotides: TGTGCCAGCAGCCAAGAGGAGGAGGGAAACACCATATATTTT.